A single sample gave rise to the 24 T cell receptor beta chains below, sequenced in a study of naive CD8 T cells in extremely preterm neonates (dated by TCRdb to 2016 to 2017). Findings and caveats that apply to the study as a whole: Compared with the older groups, preterm CDR3s were shorter and closer to germline, carrying fewer N additions and showing less junctional trimming.

The method was the immunoSEQ multiplex PCR assay. TCRdb's version of the immuneACCESS table is confined to in-frame rearrangements and falls short of the full clone set. An unresolved V gene accounts for under half of the shortfall where checked; the remainder is of unknown origin. The sample table records around 23,000 clones; approximately 88% of these occur just once. The ten largest clonotypes hold approximately 0.84% of the sample. Preterm samples came from several extremely preterm deliveries at roughly 23-27 weeks of gestation. What these receptors recognize is not known. The sequencing sample was made of naive CD8+ T cells from cord blood. These receptors were collected from a boy who was born preterm.

CDR3 bases: TGTGCCAGCAGCCAAGCTTACGAGCAGTACTTC. This codes for CASSQAYEQYF. The rearrangement links TRBV14 to TRBJ2-7; no firm D call. CDR1 and CDR2 from the germline V gene are SGHDN and FVKESK. The CDR3 is 11 residues long. The germline V and J ends were trimmed by 1 base and 4 bases, with 2 bases remaining between them. Together with reference TRBV14 and TRBJ2-7, the CDR3 gives the full variable domain: EAGVTQFPSHSVIEKGQTVTLRCDPISGHDNLYWYRRVMGKEIKFLLHFVKESKQDESGMPNNRFLAERTGGTYSTLKVQPAELEDSGVYFCASSQAYEQYFGPGTRLTVT.

This clone was observed a single time. The V call is TRBV7-3, the J call TRBJ2-3; 9 positions match TRBD2. The germline V gene encodes CDR1 SGHTA and CDR2 FQGTGA. Germline trimming cut 3 bases from V and 2 bases from J; bases unmatched to any gene: 3. There are 15 residues in the CDR3. Here the CDR3 DNA reads TGTGCCAGCAGCTTTAGCGGGGGTTCCACAGATACGCAGTATTTT. This encodes CASSFSGGSTDTQYF.

The chain uses TRBV29-1 and TRBJ2-7; 7 bases are a match to TRBD1. J gave up 3 bases and V 4 bases, and 0 bases lay outside the gene matches. Germline loops: CDR1 SQVTM, CDR2 ANQGSEA. The CDR3 loop spans 11 amino acids. CDR3 coding DNA: TGCAGCGTTGGGACAGGCTACGAGCAGTACTTC. Residues: CSVGTGYEQYF.

The chain couples TRBV21-1 to TRBJ2-6. TRBV21-1 is noted as a pseudogene. CDR3 length: 13 amino acids. The CDR3 sequence is CASSKSGANVLTF. CDR3 DNA sequence: TGTGCCAGCAGCAAATCTGGGGCCAACGTCCTGACTTTC.

The gene calls are TRBV19 and TRBJ2-5; 8 bases agree with TRBD1. CDR3 length: 14 amino acids. Trimming took 5 bases from V and 4 from J; bases not matched to a gene: 6. CDR1 is LNHDA, CDR2 SQIVND, per germline (reference sequence). CDR3: CASSAWTGTETQYF. The CDR3 coding sequence is TGTGCCAGTAGTGCCTGGACAGGGACAGAGACCCAGTACTTC.

The genes are TRBV30 and TRBJ2-1; D call uncertain. The V gene lost 3 bases and the J gene lost 6 bases, with 3 bases spanning the gap. Germline-derived CDR1 and CDR2 are GTSNPN and SVGIG (reference sequence). There are 10 residues in the CDR3. Here the CDR3 reads CAWRGNEQFF. The CDR3 bases are TGTGCCTGGAGGGGCAATGAGCAGTTCTTC. Variable domain in full (rest from reference TRBV30 and TRBJ2-1): SQTIHQWPATLVQPVGSPLSLECTVEGTSNPNLYWYRQAAGRGLQLLFYSVGIGQISSEVPQNLSASRPQDRQFILSSKKLLLSDSGFYLCAWRGNEQFFGPGTRLTVL.

V and J are TRBV9 and TRBJ2-2, with D tentatively TRBD2 (6 bases). Germline CDR1 reads SGDLS; CDR2 reads YYNGEE. The length of the CDR3 is 16 residues. Trimming cost V 0 bases and J 0 bases, with 9 bases left between them. CDR3 in DNA: TGTGCCAGCAGCGTAGCCAGCGGGCCGAACACCGGGGAGCTGTTTTTT. It translates to CASSVASGPNTGELFF.

This clone was seen only once. V and J are TRBV10-1 and TRBJ2-4, with 10 nucleotides matching TRBD1. In germline, CDR1 is WNHNN, CDR2 SYGVQD (reference sequence). The junction had 5 bases not matched to a gene; V was cut back by 8 bases and J by 7 bases. The CDR3 sequence is 13 residues long. The CDR3 sequence is CASGGTGENIQYF. DNA of the CDR3: TGCGCCAGCGGGGGGACAGGGGAGAACATTCAGTACTTC.

This chain connects TRBV7-8 to TRBJ2-7, with 15 bases lining up with TRBD2. The CDR3 is made up of 15 amino acids. In germline, CDR1 is SGHVS, CDR2 FQNEAQ. The V and J ends lost 1 base and 6 bases, in that order; junction bases with no gene match: 1. The CDR3 DNA is TGTGCCAGCAGCTTAGGGACTAGCGGGGGGGCCGAGCAGTACTTC. It codes for CASSLGTSGGAEQYF.

This clone was counted a few times. The chain couples TRBV10-3 to TRBJ2-7; D unresolved. CDR1 ENHRY and CDR2 SYGVKD come from the germline V gene. V shed 2 bases and J shed 2 bases, with 1 base lying between them. CDR3 length: 11 amino acids. In DNA form, the CDR3 reads TGTGCCATCAGTGAGGCCTACGAGCAGTACTTC. As protein: CAISEAYEQYF.

Here the CDR3 DNA reads TGTGCTAGTGGTTTGGGGGCCGGGGAGCTGTTTTTT. It specifies CASGLGAGELFF. The chain links TRBV12-5 to TRBJ2-2; no firm D call. The CDR3 extends over 12 amino acids. CDR1 and CDR2 from the germline V gene are LGHNT and FRNRAP. Trimming shortened V by 1 base and J by 6 bases, and 3 bases separated the two germline ends.

The CDR3 protein is CASSYSRTMNTEAFF. The CDR3, as DNA: TGTGCCAGCAGTTACTCGAGGACAATGAACACTGAAGCTTTCTTT. The chain carries TRBV6-5 and TRBJ1-1; D is possibly TRBD1 (5 bases). The V end lost 0 bases, the J end lost 0 bases, and 8 bases lay between the germline ends. This CDR3 region has 15 residues. Germline-derived CDR1 and CDR2 are MNHEY and SVGAGI.

J is TRBJ1-2 and V is TRBV29-1; 10 positions match TRBD1. The germline gives CDR1 SQVTM, CDR2 ANQGSEA. V lost 4 bases and J lost 8; bases outside the gene matches: 7. CDR3 length: 13 residues. CDR3 sequence: CSVGGTGVQGYTF. The CDR3, as DNA: TGCAGCGTTGGAGGGACAGGGGTACAGGGCTACACCTTC.

DNA of the CDR3: TGTGCCAGAAGTCCCGAGCAGTACTTC. It encodes CARSPEQYF. The chain links TRBV5-3 to TRBJ2-7, with unresolved D. TRBV5-3 is an open reading frame, and its role is uncertain. The CDR3 is 9 amino acids. V lost 5 bases and J 6 bases, leaving 3 bases between the germline ends.

V and J are TRBV29-1 and TRBJ2-1; D is unclear. The germline gives CDR1 SQVTM, CDR2 ANQGSEA. The CDR3 covers 9 residues. As DNA, the CDR3 is TGCTCGAGTGACAATGAGCAGTTCTTC. Residues: CSSDNEQFF.

This chain uses TRBV21-1 with TRBJ2-5; TRBD1, the table's D call, was not compared with the DNA. TRBV21-1 is a documented pseudogene. The CDR3 extends over 13 amino acids. The CDR3 sequence: CASSKGAQETQYF. Here the CDR3 DNA reads TGTGCCAGCAGCAAGGGGGCCCAAGAGACCCAGTACTTC.

With regard to this clone: Other DNA sequences in the same sample also yield this CDR3. The chain has TRBV7-3 and TRBJ2-1, with TRBD1 as a possible D gene (6 bases). The length of the CDR3 is 14 residues. The germline V gene has CDR1 SGHTA and CDR2 FQGTGA. V was pared by 5 bases and J by 0 bases, with 8 bases between. The CDR3 DNA is TGTGCCAGCAGCCCGGACAGCTCCTACAATGAGCAGTTCTTC. Residues: CASSPDSSYNEQFF.

CDR3 amino acids: CASSLAGGYNEQFF. The DNA for the CDR3 is TGTGCCAGCAGCTTAGCGGGGGGGTACAATGAGCAGTTCTTC. The V and J genes are TRBV7-7 and TRBJ2-1, with 7 nucleotides matching TRBD2. Germline CDR1 reads SSHAT; CDR2 reads FNYEAQ (reference sequence). The CDR3 loop spans 14 amino acids. The V gene end was trimmed by 0 bases and the J gene end by 4 bases; junction bases not matched to a gene: 0.

The chain recombines TRBV5-1 with TRBJ1-4; the match to TRBD1 covers 8 bases. V shed 3 bases, J shed 8 bases, and the junction held 3 bases outside the gene matches. The CDR3 loop spans 13 amino acids. The germline V gene has CDR1 SGHRS and CDR2 YFSETQ. The CDR3 loop is CASSSRGREKLFF. In nucleotides, the CDR3 is TGCGCCAGCAGCTCCAGGGGGCGGGAAAAACTGTTTTTT.

This chain joins TRBV7-3 and TRBJ2-7; TRBD1 matches at 8 bases. The V gene's germline CDR1 is SGHTA and CDR2 FQGTGA. Germline trimming cut 4 bases from V and 7 bases from J; bases unmatched to any gene: 0. CDR3 length: 11 residues. The CDR3 reads CASSWDREQYF. CDR3 nucleotide sequence: TGTGCCAGCAGCTGGGACAGGGAGCAGTACTTC.

Turning to this clone: A read error is possible here, since a much larger clone lies one base away. The CDR3 is CASSVGGDTEAFF. DNA of the CDR3: TGTGCCAGCAGCGTAGGGGGGGACACTGAAGCTTTCTTT. V and J are TRBV9 and TRBJ1-1; weak D call: TRBD1 (5 bases). The CDR3 has 13 residues. Germline CDR1 SGDLS, CDR2 YYNGEE. V was shortened by 0 bases and J by 3 bases, with 6 bases between the two germline ends.

The gene calls are TRBV6-4 and TRBJ2-7, with 13 nucleotides matching TRBD2. The J segment lost 4 bases and the V segment lost 6 bases, leaving 0 bases of the junction unmatched. There are 13 residues in the CDR3. Looked up from germline, CDR1 is MRHNA and CDR2 is SNTAGT. This chain's CDR3 is CASRTSGGYEQYF. CDR3 nucleotide sequence: TGTGCCAGCAGGACTAGCGGGGGGTACGAGCAGTACTTC.

The chain couples TRBV11-3 to TRBJ2-1; TRBD1 aligns across 7 bases. Looked up from germline, CDR1 is SGHNT and CDR2 is YENEEA. Germline trimming cut 5 bases from V and 0 bases from J; bases unmatched to any gene: 4. The CDR3 is 15 amino acids. The CDR3 sequence: CASSARDSSYNEQFF. DNA of the CDR3: TGTGCCAGCAGCGCCCGGGACAGCTCCTACAATGAGCAGTTCTTC.

The chain is built from TRBV19 and TRBJ1-4; no clear D. Germline V gene data show CDR1 as LNHDA and CDR2 as SQIVND (reference sequence). The CDR3 totals 14 residues. Trimming left V 2 bases short and J 7 bases short, with 11 bases between. DNA of the CDR3: TGTGCCAGTAGTATAAACTCAGGTGCTGAAAAACTGTTTTTT. This translates into CASSINSGAEKLFF.